This passage covers 23 T cell receptor beta chains from one sample sequenced in a study of monozygotic twins with inflammatory bowel disease. Reprocessing the 5' RACE reads, TCRdb reports a single entry for every CDR3 protein and omits DNA. The sample has 300,000 to 450,000 distinct CDR3 sequences. Sequencing used blood. The receptors originated from a human donor with ulcerative colitis or Crohn's disease, or a healthy co-twin of an affected twin (not recorded which).

The V and J genes are TRBV20-1 and TRBJ1-5; the TCRdb call, TRBD1, lacks DNA for checking. The CDR3 is 15 residues long. CDR1 and CDR2 from the germline V gene are DFQATT and SNEGSKA (reference sequence). CDR3 residues: CSARDAGHGVRPQHF.

The gene calls are TRBV13 and TRBJ2-1; as DNA is missing, the TRBD2 call by TCRdb cannot be tested. Germline V CDR1 and CDR2: PRHDT, FYEKMQ (reference sequence). This CDR3 is 13 amino acids long. CDR3 residues: CASSLAADNEQFF. Full variable domain (rest looked up from reference TRBV13 and TRBJ2-1): AAGVIQSPRHLIKEKRETATLKCYPIPRHDTVYWYQQGPGQDPQFLISFYEKMQSDKGSIPDRFSAQQFSDYHSELNMSSLELGDSALYFCASSLAADNEQFFGPGTRLTVL.

The chain employs TRBV18 and TRBJ2-5; TCRdb's D call of TRBD2 is untestable without DNA. This CDR3 contains 15 residues. Germline V gene data show CDR1 as KGHSH and CDR2 as LQKENI. CDR3 loop: CASSPGLLLGGTQYF.

The chain couples TRBV12-3 or TRBV12-4 to TRBJ2-5. The CDR3 covers 14 residues. CDR3 protein: CASSFGQYQETQYF.

The rearrangement joins TRBV9 to TRBJ2-5; TCRdb calls TRBD1, which cannot be checked without DNA. Germline V CDR1 and CDR2: SGDLS, YYNGEE. CDR3 length equals 16 residues. This CDR3 is CASSLIPGQEQETQYF.

The rearrangement links TRBV27 to TRBJ2-7; checking the TCRdb D call of TRBD1 is not possible without DNA. The CDR3 sequence is 14 residues long. Germline V gene data show CDR1 as MNHEY and CDR2 as SMNVEV (reference sequence). CDR3: CASSFSAGMGEQYF.

V usage is TRBV5-1 and J usage is TRBJ2-1; with no DNA, the TCRdb D assignment of TRBD1 cannot be verified. Germline V lookup: CDR1 SGHRS, CDR2 YFSETQ. The CDR3 spans 18 residues. CDR3 sequence: CASSLPFDRGLPYNEQFF.

CDR3 protein: CASSYGTQQFF. The chain carries TRBV6-2 or TRBV6-3 and TRBJ2-1; there is no DNA to check the TCRdb D call of TRBD1. This CDR3 is built from 11 residues. CDR1 is MNHEY, CDR2 SVGEGT, per germline.

The chain carries TRBV29-1 and TRBJ2-5; TCRdb's D call, TRBD1, is unchecked because there is no DNA. Germline V gives CDR1 SQVTM, CDR2 ANQGSEA. The CDR3 is 13 residues long. CDR3: CSVRRGDLETQYF.

J is TRBJ2-7 and V is TRBV5-6; no DNA is available, so the TRBD1 call from TCRdb remains unchecked. The CDR3 spans 13 residues. Germline assignment: CDR1 SGHDT and CDR2 YYEEEE. The CDR3 loop is CASSLVTGYEQYF.

The chain combines TRBV19 with TRBJ2-7; TCRdb's D call, TRBD2, is unchecked because there is no DNA. Germline-derived CDR1 and CDR2 are LNHDA and SQIVND (reference sequence). There are 15 residues in the CDR3. CDR3 loop: CASSKTSGGVYEQYF.

The rearrangement uses TRBV7-3 and TRBJ2-3; TCRdb calls TRBD1, which cannot be checked without DNA. The CDR3 contains 16 residues. Germline CDR1 reads SGHTA; CDR2 reads FQGTGA. CDR3 region: CASSRDRSTSTDTQYF.

J is TRBJ1-6 and V is TRBV5-1. CDR1 is SGHRS, CDR2 YFSETQ, per germline. CDR3 size: 15 residues. The CDR3 here is CASSGQSSYNSPLHF.

The V call is TRBV27, the J call TRBJ2-7; TCRdb calls TRBD1, which cannot be checked without DNA. The CDR3 has 13 residues. The germline gives CDR1 MNHEY, CDR2 SMNVEV (reference sequence). CDR3 residues: CASWDRALYEQYF.

The V and J genes are TRBV12-3 or TRBV12-4 and TRBJ2-2. The CDR3 is made up of 13 amino acids. The CDR3 spells CASIHRNTGELLF.

The chain combines TRBV29-1 with TRBJ1-4; TCRdb indicates TRBD1, and absent DNA this call remains unverified. Germline V gives CDR1 SQVTM, CDR2 ANQGSEA. The CDR3 is 14 residues long. The chain's CDR3 is CSVGQGAVNEKLFF.

This sequence joins TRBV5-1 and TRBJ2-3. In germline, CDR1 is SGHRS, CDR2 YFSETQ. The CDR3 contains 16 residues. The CDR3 sequence: CASSLVVLSSTDTQYF.

The chain has TRBV9 and TRBJ2-7. The germline CDR1 and CDR2 sequences are SGDLS and YYNGEE. The CDR3 is made up of 14 amino acids. This CDR3 is CASSVAASSYEQYF. Full variable domain (missing parts from reference TRBV9 and TRBJ2-7): DSGVTQTPKHLITATGQRVTLRCSPRSGDLSVYWYQQSLDQGLQFLIQYYNGEERAKGNILERFSAQQFPDLHSELNLSSLELGDSALYFCASSVAASSYEQYFGPGTRLTVT.

The chain uses TRBV9 and TRBJ2-1; no DNA is available, so the TRBD2 call from TCRdb remains unchecked. Germline lookup yields CDR1 SGDLS and CDR2 YYNGEE. The CDR3 is 17 amino acids. The CDR3 spells CASSVVASGGAYNEQFF.

This chain links TRBV29-1 with TRBJ2-2; the TRBD1 assignment by TCRdb is unverifiable without DNA. Germline V gives CDR1 SQVTM, CDR2 ANQGSEA. The CDR3 runs to 13 residues. The CDR3: CSVAPGQGGELFF.

This chain connects TRBV7-2 to TRBJ2-7; no DNA is available, so the TRBD1 call from TCRdb remains unchecked. This CDR3 has 14 residues. CDR1 and CDR2 from the germline V gene are SGHTA and FQGNSA. The chain's CDR3 is CASSLAFRGSEQYF. The variable domain in full, with the rest retrieved from reference TRBV7-2 and TRBJ2-7, is GAGVSQSPSNKVTEKGKDVELRCDPISGHTALYWYRQSLGQGLEFLIYFQGNSAPDKSGLPSDRFSAERTGGSVSTLTIQRTQQEDSAVYLCASSLAFRGSEQYFGPGTRLTVT.

The rearrangement links TRBV5-1 to TRBJ2-5; TCRdb calls TRBD2, which cannot be checked without DNA. The CDR3 totals 15 residues. Germline V gene data show CDR1 as SGHRS and CDR2 as YFSETQ. This chain's CDR3 is CASTPLLTVKETQYF.

The gene calls are TRBV4-1 and TRBJ1-1; there is no DNA to check the TCRdb D call of TRBD1. CDR1 is MGHRA, CDR2 YSYEKL, per germline. The CDR3 has 14 amino acids. Here the CDR3 reads CASSQVGGNTEAFF.